The following is a T cell receptor beta chain sequence with its context. Trimming cost V 0 bases and J 7 bases, with 14 bases left between them. This CDR3 spans 15 amino acids. Germline V gene data show CDR1 as SGDLS and CDR2 as YYNGEE. This specimen comes from a study of blood T cell repertoires in COVID-19. Sequenced by immunoSEQ multiplex PCR; TCRdb stores in-frame clones only, minus some. The sample yields over 200,000 clones, about 92% seen once. Sequencing input: peripheral blood. The chain joins TRBV9 to TRBJ1-5; D ambiguous. The origin of this receptor is a man aged 25-45 years with acute or convalescent COVID-19. The CDR3 nucleotides read TGTGCCAGCAGCGTAGGGGCCCAACCCCACCAGCCCCAGCATTTT. It yields the protein CASSVGAQPHQPQHF.